This T cell receptor (beta chain) was obtained from a study of T cell repertoires in cytomegalovirus infection. TCRdb recomputed calls from the reads with MiXCR, one row per CDR3 protein. This sample has just under 500,000 distinct CDR3 sequences; roughly a third occur once, and the top ten carry 17%. This clonotype was counted many times. Its antigen is currently unknown. The junction had 1 base not matched to a gene; V was cut back by 4 bases and J by 1 base. Germline CDR1 SGHTA, CDR2 FQGNSA. This CDR3 region has 14 residues. The rearrangement uses TRBV7-2 and TRBJ2-7; 10 bases agree with TRBD1. Material: cultured PBMCs, obtained from culture after CMV antigen stimulation. This TCR was recovered from a human donor in good health (CMV status not recorded). Some clones in this sample may be carry-over from other donors' samples. The DNA of the CDR3 is TGTGCCAGCAGCTCGGGACAGGGGTCCTACGAGCAGTACTTC. Translating gives CASSSGQGSYEQYF.